A single TCR beta chain is shown here with its context. Through a sample-barcoded 5' primer and a J-beta primer mix, a second PCR was run for roughly 7 to 12 cycles. Every cDNA was tagged by a template-switch adaptor with 12 random nucleotides. Each single sample gave us at least 2.5 million CDR3-containing paired-end reads. One entry per CDR3 protein results from TCRdb running MiXCR on the 5' RACE reads. The repertoire consists of some 1 million distinct CDR3 sequences, with over 35% occurring once and the leading ten covering about 19%. The data were obtained in a study of blood T cells in healthy people across ages. Every sample gave at least 5.5 micrograms of total RNA when it was extracted. The sequencing input was blood. The sequence came from a woman between 55 and 75 years old in good health.

The CDR3 spells CASSHRAGTDTQYF. The CDR3 DNA follows: TGCGCCAGCAGCCATCGTGCGGGCACAGATACGCAGTATTTT. The chain recombines TRBV5-1 with TRBJ2-3; no firm D call. This CDR3 contains 14 residues. V dropped 4 bases and J dropped 1 base, with 10 bases sitting between them. Germline V gene sequence: CDR1 SGHRS, CDR2 YFSETQ. Variable domain in full (rest from reference TRBV5-1 and TRBJ2-3): KAGVTQTPRYLIKTRGQQVTLSCSPISGHRSVSWYQQTPGQGLQFLFEYFSETQRNKGNFPGRFSGRQFSNSRSEMNVSTLELGDSALYLCASSHRAGTDTQYFGPGTRLTVL.